Listed below are T cell receptor beta chains from one sample, sequenced in a study of technical replicates of blood from a few donors. This table comes from immunoSEQ multiplex PCR, and its TCRdb copy is limited to in-frame clones, with some not included. The table records 50,000 to 70,000 clones, approximately 90% of them present only once. The sample consisted of PBMCs. These receptors originate from a human donor in good health. Some clones in this sample may be carry-over from other donors' samples. CDR3s include the opening cysteine and the closing phenylalanine or tryptophan. The order of the fields is V gene, J gene, clone size, CDR3 protein. The size entry is marked missing in some rows and otherwise reads once, few, many or a size class.

V: TRBV7-2; J: TRBJ2-3; size: NA; CDR3: CASSQSGLGTDTQYF
V: TRBV18; J: TRBJ1-1; size: NA; CDR3: CASSRDSKDTEAFF
V: TRBV7-5; J: TRBJ2-3; size: NA; CDR3: CAAGTSGRDTDTQYF
V: TRBV5-1; J: TRBJ2-3; size: NA; CDR3: CASSLRDGQGATQYF
V: TRBV4-3; J: TRBJ1-3; size: NA; CDR3: CASSQGSGASGNTIYF
V: TRBV7-9; J: TRBJ2-1; size: NA; CDR3: CASSSQGLAGDEQFF
V: TRBV10-2; J: TRBJ2-1; size: few; CDR3: CASGRGGLNNEQFF
V: TRBV30; J: TRBJ1-1; size: NA; CDR3: CAWSGGTNMNTEAFF
V: TRBV7-9; J: TRBJ2-2; size: NA; CDR3: CASRSDSNTGELFF
V: TRBV2; J: TRBJ2-7; size: NA; CDR3: CASRTGAYEQYF
V: TRBV5-4; J: TRBJ2-5; size: NA; CDR3: CASSLAEASGGQETQYF
V: TRBV4-3; J: TRBJ2-1; size: NA; CDR3: CASSQAKTSHHEQFF
V: TRBV13; J: TRBJ2-7; size: NA; CDR3: CASSLRTSGRHEQYF
V: TRBV5-6; J: TRBJ1-4; size: NA; CDR3: CASSLAGTAASNEKLFF
V: TRBV7-9; J: TRBJ2-7; size: NA; CDR3: CASSGRETQDEQYF
V: TRBV7-3; J: TRBJ2-2; size: NA; CDR3: CASSFTAGTANTGELFF
V: TRBV5-1; J: TRBJ2-1; size: NA; CDR3: CASSFSGGAYNEQFF
V: TRBV19; J: TRBJ2-5; size: NA; CDR3: CASSTPPGGGETQYF
V: TRBV15; J: TRBJ2-1; size: NA; CDR3: CATSRAGVHNEQFF
V: TRBV30; J: TRBJ1-1; size: NA; CDR3: CAWSVGGGTEAFF
V: TRBV7-6; J: TRBJ2-6; size: NA; CDR3: CASSQGTGTGANVLTF
V: TRBV5-6; J: TRBJ2-1; size: NA; CDR3: CASSPTGATYNEQFF
V: TRBV28; J: TRBJ2-5; size: NA; CDR3: CASVDRGLFQETQYF
V: TRBV7-9; J: TRBJ2-7; size: NA; CDR3: CASSHSLGSSYEQYF
V: TRBV5-1; J: TRBJ1-6; size: NA; CDR3: CASSQDRWDSPLHF
V: TRBV19; J: TRBJ2-1; size: NA; CDR3: CASVAGYNEQFF
V: TRBV29-1; J: TRBJ1-1; size: NA; CDR3: CSVAAGNTEAFF
V: TRBV10-3; J: TRBJ1-2; size: NA; CDR3: CAISVGGNYGYTF
V: TRBV5-1; J: TRBJ1-2; size: NA; CDR3: CASSLSANYGYTF
V: TRBV5-1; J: TRBJ2-7; size: NA; CDR3: CASSSRTGTSGPTSSYEQYF
V: TRBV19; J: TRBJ2-3; size: NA; CDR3: CASSPLGSVDTQYF
V: TRBV25-1; J: TRBJ2-5; size: NA; CDR3: CASSEGRGISETQYF
V: TRBV5-6; J: TRBJ2-2; size: NA; CDR3: CASSLPGGRTGELFF
V: TRBV7-2; J: TRBJ1-1; size: few; CDR3: CASSLEPGGNTEAFF
V: TRBV30; J: TRBJ1-1; size: few; CDR3: CAWSVQRAEAFF
V: TRBV2; J: TRBJ2-1; size: NA; CDR3: CASSDRGQDEQFF
V: TRBV30; J: TRBJ2-3; size: NA; CDR3: CAWSVRGSDTQYF
V: TRBV11-3; J: TRBJ2-1; size: NA; CDR3: CASSHQAGDRNEQFF
V: TRBV19; J: TRBJ1-3; size: NA; CDR3: CASSPLPDRPSGNTIYF
V: TRBV5-5; J: TRBJ2-2; size: NA; CDR3: CASSRTGTTGELFF